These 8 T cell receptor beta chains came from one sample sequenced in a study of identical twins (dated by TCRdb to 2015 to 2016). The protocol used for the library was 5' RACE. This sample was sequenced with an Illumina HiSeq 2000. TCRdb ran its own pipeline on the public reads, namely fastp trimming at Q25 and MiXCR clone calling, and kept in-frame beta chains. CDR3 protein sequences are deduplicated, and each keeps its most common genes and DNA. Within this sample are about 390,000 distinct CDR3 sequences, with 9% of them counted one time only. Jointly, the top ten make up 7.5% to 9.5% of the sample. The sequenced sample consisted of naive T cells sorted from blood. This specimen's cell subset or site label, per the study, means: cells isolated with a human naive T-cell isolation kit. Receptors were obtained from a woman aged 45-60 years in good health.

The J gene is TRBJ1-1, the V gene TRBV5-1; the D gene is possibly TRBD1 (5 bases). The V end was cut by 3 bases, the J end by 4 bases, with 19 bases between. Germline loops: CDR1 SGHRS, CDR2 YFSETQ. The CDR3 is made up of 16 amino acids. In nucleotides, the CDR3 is TGCGCCAGCAGCTCCTCCGGGGCAGGGATGGTCACTGAAGCTTTCTTT. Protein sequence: CASSSSGAGMVTEAFF.

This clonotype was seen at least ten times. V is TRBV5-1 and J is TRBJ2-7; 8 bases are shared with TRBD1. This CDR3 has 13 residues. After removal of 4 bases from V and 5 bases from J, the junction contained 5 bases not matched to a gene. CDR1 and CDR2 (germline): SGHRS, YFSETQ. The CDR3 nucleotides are TGCGCCAGCAGCGACGTACAGGGGGACGAGCAGTACGTC. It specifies CASSDVQGDEQYV.

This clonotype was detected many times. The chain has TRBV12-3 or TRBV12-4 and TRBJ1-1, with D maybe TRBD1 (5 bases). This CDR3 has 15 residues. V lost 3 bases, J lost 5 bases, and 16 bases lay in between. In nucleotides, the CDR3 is TGTGCCAGCAGTTTGATCGGGAGGGGTCAAACTGAAGCTTTCTTT. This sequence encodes CASSLIGRGQTEAFF.

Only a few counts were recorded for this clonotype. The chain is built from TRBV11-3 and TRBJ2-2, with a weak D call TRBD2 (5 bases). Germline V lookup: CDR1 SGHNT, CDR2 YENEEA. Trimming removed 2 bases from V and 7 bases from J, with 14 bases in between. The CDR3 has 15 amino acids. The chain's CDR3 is CASSLIDGIGGELFF. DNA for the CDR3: TGTGCCAGCAGCTTAATTGACGGGATAGGCGGGGAGCTGTTTTTT.

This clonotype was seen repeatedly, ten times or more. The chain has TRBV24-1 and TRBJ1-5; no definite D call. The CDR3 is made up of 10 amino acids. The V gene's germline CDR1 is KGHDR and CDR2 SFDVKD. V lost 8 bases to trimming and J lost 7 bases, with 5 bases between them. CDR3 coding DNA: TGTGCCACCATCGGCCAGCCCCAGCATTTT. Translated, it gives CATIGQPQHF.

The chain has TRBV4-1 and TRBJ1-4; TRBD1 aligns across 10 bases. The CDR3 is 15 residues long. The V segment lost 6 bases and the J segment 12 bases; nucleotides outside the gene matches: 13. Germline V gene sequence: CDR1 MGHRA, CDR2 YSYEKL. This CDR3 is CASRSAGQGIVELFF. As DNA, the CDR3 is TGCGCCAGCAGGTCCGCGGGACAGGGGATTGTGGAACTGTTTTTT.

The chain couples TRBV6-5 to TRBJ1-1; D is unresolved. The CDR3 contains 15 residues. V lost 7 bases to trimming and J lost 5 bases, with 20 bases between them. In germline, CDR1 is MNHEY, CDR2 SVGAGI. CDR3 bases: TGTGCCAGCACTCTAAAAAGAGCCAAACGGACTGAAGCTTTCTTT. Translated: CASTLKRAKRTEAFF.

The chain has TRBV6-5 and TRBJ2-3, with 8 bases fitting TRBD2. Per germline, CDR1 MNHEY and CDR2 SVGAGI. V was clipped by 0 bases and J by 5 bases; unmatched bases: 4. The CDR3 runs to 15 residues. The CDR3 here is CASSYSRAGVDTQYF. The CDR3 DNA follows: TGTGCCAGCAGTTACTCTCGAGCGGGGGTAGATACGCAGTATTTT.